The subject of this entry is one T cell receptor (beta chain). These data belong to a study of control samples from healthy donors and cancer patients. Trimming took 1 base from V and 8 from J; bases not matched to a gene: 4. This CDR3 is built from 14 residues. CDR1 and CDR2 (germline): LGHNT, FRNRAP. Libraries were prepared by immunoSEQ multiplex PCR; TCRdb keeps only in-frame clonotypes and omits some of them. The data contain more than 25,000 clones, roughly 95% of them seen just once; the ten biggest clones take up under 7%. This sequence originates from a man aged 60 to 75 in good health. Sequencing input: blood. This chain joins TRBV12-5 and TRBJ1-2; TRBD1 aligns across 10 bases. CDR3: CASGLGRTGGGYTF. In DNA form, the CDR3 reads TGTGCTAGTGGTTTGGGGCGGACAGGGGGAGGCTACACCTTC.